The 9 T cell receptor beta chains given below trace back to one sample, sequenced in a study of blood T cell repertoires in COVID-19. The table came from immunoSEQ multiplex PCR; TCRdb's copy has only in-frame clones and leaves some out. The repertoire includes 200,000 or so clones, roughly four fifths of them detected once, and around 6.9% sits in the top ten. Input material: peripheral blood. Receptors were obtained from a human donor with acute or convalescent COVID-19. The donor label of this sample is uncertain.

The V call is TRBV5-1, the J call TRBJ1-1; D gene uncertain. This CDR3 has 14 amino acids. Per germline, CDR1 SGHRS and CDR2 YFSETQ. Trimming took off 4 bases at V and 1 base at J, with 11 bases between the two ends. CDR3 DNA: TGCGCCAGCAGCCCGACGGGGAGGAACACTGAAGCTTTCTTT. This codes for CASSPTGRNTEAFF.

The chain couples TRBV24-1 to TRBJ2-2, with D possibly being TRBD1 (6 bases). The germline CDR1 and CDR2 sequences are KGHDR and SFDVKD. The CDR3 spans 14 residues. V was cut by 7 bases and J by 1 base, with 9 bases left in between. This CDR3 is CATRPGQNTGELFF. The CDR3 DNA sequence: TGTGCCACCAGACCGGGACAGAACACCGGGGAGCTGTTTTTT.

This sequence joins TRBV7-9 and TRBJ2-3; TRBD2 matches 11 bases. The germline gives CDR1 SEHNR, CDR2 FQNEAQ (reference sequence). The ends lost 1 base at V and 1 base at J; junction bases unmatched: 1. The CDR3 has 16 residues. The CDR3 nucleotides are TGTGCCAGCAGCTTAGTGGGACTAGCGGGCACAGATACGCAGTATTTT. Residues: CASSLVGLAGTDTQYF.

This clone appeared a few times. The chain links TRBV6-5 to TRBJ1-2; 9 nucleotides match TRBD1. The germline CDR1 and CDR2 sequences are MNHEY and SVGAGI. The CDR3 loop spans 14 amino acids. The V gene end was trimmed by 6 bases and the J gene end by 8 bases; junction bases not matched to a gene: 10. The CDR3 sequence is CASRTTGGDHGYTF. CDR3 sequence (DNA): TGTGCCAGCAGAACGACAGGGGGGGACCACGGCTACACCTTC.

The rearrangement links TRBV5-1 to TRBJ2-3; TRBD1 aligns across 10 bases. This CDR3 is 18 amino acids long. After removal of 4 bases from V and 1 base from J, the junction contained 12 bases not matched to a gene. The germline CDR1 and CDR2 sequences are SGHRS and YFSETQ. The CDR3 DNA reads TGCGCCAGCAGCGGAGCGAGACAGGGGGCGTCAGGCACAGATACGCAGTATTTT. It encodes CASSGARQGASGTDTQYF.

The J gene is TRBJ2-1, the V gene TRBV7-3; TRBD2 is a possible D gene (6 bases). This CDR3 region has 14 residues. The V end lost 5 bases, the J end lost 8 bases, and 16 bases lay between the germline ends. CDR1 is SGHTA, CDR2 FQGTGA, per germline. The chain's CDR3 is CASSGPTSPYEQFF. CDR3 DNA: TGTGCCAGCAGCGGACCCACTAGCCCATATGAGCAGTTCTTC.

A word on this clone: The same CDR3 is also encoded by other DNA sequences in this sample. The chain recombines TRBV7-2 with TRBJ2-2, with 7 bases identical to TRBD2. The junction had 0 bases not matched to a gene; V was cut back by 0 bases and J by 5 bases. From germline, CDR1 is SGHTA and CDR2 FQGNSA. This CDR3 has 14 residues. CDR3: CASSLAGGTGELFF. The CDR3 DNA sequence: TGTGCCAGCAGCTTAGCGGGGGGGACCGGGGAGCTGTTTTTT.

CDR3 bases: TGTGCCAGTAGTATAGCCTCCGGGACAGGAGGCTACGAGCAGTACTTC. This encodes CASSIASGTGGYEQYF. V usage is TRBV19 and J usage is TRBJ2-7, with 8 bases lining up with TRBD1. V lost 1 base and J lost 3; bases outside the gene matches: 8. The CDR3 contains 16 residues. Germline loops: CDR1 LNHDA, CDR2 SQIVND (reference sequence).

V usage is TRBV18 and J usage is TRBJ1-1, with TRBD1 identical over 7 bases. V gave up 4 bases and J gave up 5 bases; unmatched junction bases: 1. Germline V gene sequence: CDR1 KGHSH, CDR2 LQKENI. This CDR3 region has 12 residues. The CDR3 loop reads CASSQTGTEAFF. The CDR3 coding sequence is TGTGCCAGCTCACAGACAGGGACTGAAGCTTTCTTT.